This T cell receptor (beta chain) comes out of a study of T cell repertoires in ileal Crohn's disease. The study's findings and limits: Clonal expansions were more frequent in active smokers than non-smokers at surgery.

Clones were read by immunoSEQ multiplex PCR, and TCRdb kept only the in-frame ones, dropping some. Of 890 or so clones listed, nearly 90% are singletons. A word on this clone: Its antigen is currently unknown.

After removal of 7 bases from V and 1 base from J, the junction contained 6 bases not matched to a gene. Germline V CDR1 and CDR2: MDHEN, SYDVKM. This CDR3 comprises 15 residues. The sequenced sample was ileal tissue. This receptor was identified in an adult with Crohn's disease. The chain joins TRBV28 to TRBJ2-7; 11 positions agree with TRBD1. In nucleotides, the CDR3 is TGTGCCAGCACAGCCGGGACAGGGGGTTCCTACGAGCAGTACTTC. Protein sequence: CASTAGTGGSYEQYF. Together with reference TRBV28 and TRBJ2-7, the CDR3 gives the full variable domain: DVKVTQSSRYLVKRTGEKVFLECVQDMDHENMFWYRQDPGLGLRLIYFSYDVKMKEKGDIPEGYSVSREKKERFSLILESASTNQTSMYLCASTAGTGGSYEQYFGPGTRLTVT.